This passage covers 10 T cell receptor beta chains from one sample sequenced in a study of identical twins. TCRdb re-called the 5' RACE reads with MiXCR, one entry per CDR3 protein. The sample yields 1.5 million or so distinct CDR3 sequences, less than 35% seen once. Sequenced input: cord blood. The origin of the receptors is a newborn girl in good health.

The chain combines TRBV12-3 or TRBV12-4 with TRBJ2-5; the match to TRBD2 covers 9 bases. J was trimmed by 11 bases and V by 4 bases; bases with no gene match: 20. The CDR3 sequence is 17 residues long. CDR3 in amino acids: CASSSTARTSVDNEQYF. The CDR3 nucleotides read TGTGCCAGCAGTTCCACCGCCCGGACTAGCGTCGACAATGAGCAGTACTTC.

This clonotype was recorded many times. V usage is TRBV12-3 or TRBV12-4 and J usage is TRBJ2-1; D is possibly TRBD2 (6 bases). V dropped 6 bases and J dropped 2 bases, with 14 bases sitting between them. This CDR3 is 15 amino acids long. The CDR3 loop is CASRLASSAYNEQFF. The CDR3 nucleotides are TGTGCCAGCAGGCTCGCGTCTAGCGCCTACAATGAGCAGTTCTTC.

The V gene is TRBV21-1, the J gene TRBJ1-4; the tabulated D call, TRBD1, remains unverified against the DNA. TRBV21-1 is a pseudogene locus. The CDR3 spans 14 residues. The CDR3 DNA reads as TGTGCCAGCAGCACGGACAGGGAGGATGAAAAACTGTTTTTT. Translating gives CASSTDREDEKLFF.

This clonotype appeared a few times. The chain has TRBV27 and TRBJ2-2; 8 nucleotides align to TRBD1. J lost 5 bases, V lost 2 bases, and 7 bases had no gene match. Germline V CDR1 and CDR2: MNHEY, SMNVEV (reference sequence). CDR3 size: 16 residues. The CDR3 reads CASSLATGGRTGELFF. The CDR3 nucleotides read TGTGCCAGCAGTTTAGCTACAGGGGGTAGGACCGGGGAGCTGTTTTTT.

The V and J genes are TRBV5-5 and TRBJ2-5; D gene ambiguous. This CDR3 has 14 amino acids. Germline loops: CDR1 SGHKS, CDR2 YYEKEE (reference sequence). The V and J ends lost 3 bases and 11 bases respectively, with 20 bases between them. The CDR3: CASSSAPRHVEQYF. The CDR3 DNA reads as TGTGCCAGCAGCTCCGCCCCGAGGCATGTAGAGCAGTACTTC.

This chain uses TRBV4-1 with TRBJ1-5; no clear D gene. Germline V gene lookup returns CDR1 MGHRA and CDR2 YSYEKL. Trimming removed 1 base from V and 1 base from J, with 11 bases in between. This CDR3 region has 16 residues. The chain's CDR3 is CASSQGTEQSNQPQHF. The CDR3, as DNA: TGCGCCAGCAGCCAAGGAACCGAACAGAGCAATCAGCCCCAGCATTTT.

This clonotype was detected only a few times. The V call is TRBV29-1, the J call TRBJ2-3, with TRBD2 matching 15 bases. The CDR3 runs 16 residues. Germline V lookup: CDR1 SQVTM, CDR2 ANQGSEA. V dropped 1 base and J dropped 7; count of bases not matched to a gene: 6. The CDR3 DNA follows: TGCAGCGTTGAAGGGACTAGCGGGAGGGCCAGAAATACGCAGTATTTT. This gives the protein CSVEGTSGRARNTQYF.

This clonotype was found a few times. The V call is TRBV27, the J call TRBJ2-1; tentative D call: TRBD2 (5 bases). Trimming took 6 bases from V and 3 from J, leaving 15 bases between them. The CDR3 spans 15 residues. Per the germline V gene, CDR1 is MNHEY and CDR2 is SMNVEV (reference sequence). As DNA, the CDR3 is TGTGCCAGCAGCCGAGGGAGTGGAGACTACAATGAGCAGTTCTTC. It specifies CASSRGSGDYNEQFF.

The chain carries TRBV7-2 and TRBJ2-6; 7 bases map to TRBD1. The CDR3 runs to 16 residues. Germline V gene data show CDR1 as SGHTA and CDR2 as FQGNSA. The ends lost 1 base at V and 2 bases at J; junction bases unmatched: 2. The CDR3: CASSLVTGTGANVLTF. Written as DNA, the CDR3 is TGTGCCAGCAGCTTAGTGACAGGGACTGGGGCCAACGTCCTGACTTTC.

The V call is TRBV4-2, the J call TRBJ2-3, with 9 bases matching TRBD2. Germline V gives CDR1 LGHNA, CDR2 YNFKEQ. Germline trimming cut 0 bases from V and 0 bases from J; bases unmatched to any gene: 10. The CDR3 has 19 amino acids. The CDR3 sequence: CASSQDRGSGGLSTDTQYF. CDR3 nucleotides: TGTGCCAGCAGCCAAGATCGGGGTAGCGGGGGCCTTAGCACAGATACGCAGTATTTT.